What follows are 18 T cell receptor beta chains derived from one specimen sequenced in a study of blood T cell repertoires in COVID-19. Clones were sequenced by immunoSEQ multiplex PCR, and TCRdb holds only the in-frame ones, with some missing. Of under 300,000 clones in the sample, roughly 80% were seen once. Material for sequencing was peripheral blood. Receptors originate from a man aged 55-75 years who had recovered from COVID-19.

V and J are TRBV24-1 and TRBJ2-2, with 8 bases identical to TRBD2. The CDR3 is 16 amino acids. Germline V gives CDR1 KGHDR, CDR2 SFDVKD. V lost 4 bases to trimming and J lost 5 bases; unmatched junction nucleotides: 8. DNA for the CDR3: TGTGCCACCAGTGACGAACAGCGGGGGCGTACCGGGGAGCTGTTTTTT. Amino acids: CATSDEQRGRTGELFF.

The genes are TRBV9 and TRBJ2-3; 7 bases align to TRBD1. Trimming removed 4 bases from V and 6 bases from J; junction bases left unmatched: 5. CDR1 SGDLS and CDR2 YYNGEE come from the germline V gene. The CDR3 spans 13 residues. CDR3 DNA: TGTGCCAGCAGCCACAGGGGTCAGGATACGCAGTATTTT. This gives the protein CASSHRGQDTQYF.

Comments on this clone: The same CDR3 is also encoded by other DNA sequences in this sample. The chain uses TRBV12-3 or TRBV12-4 and TRBJ1-3; D is ambiguous. The V end was cut by 6 bases, the J end by 4 bases, with 10 bases between. The CDR3 length is 13 residues. This chain's CDR3 is CASSLGQGNTIYF. The CDR3 coding sequence is TGTGCCAGCAGCCTTGGGCAGGGAAACACCATATATTTT.

This chain connects TRBV16 to TRBJ2-7, with a tentative D call TRBD1 (5 bases). The V end was cut by 3 bases, the J end by 4 bases, with 7 bases between. Germline lookup yields CDR1 KGHSY and CDR2 FQNENV. The CDR3 consists of 12 residues. The CDR3 DNA sequence: TGTGCCAGCAGCCAGGGGCCGTACGAGCAGTACTTC. Protein: CASSQGPYEQYF.

The chain couples TRBV7-8 to TRBJ2-1; 10 bases line up with TRBD2. CDR3 length equals 19 residues. The V segment lost 1 base and the J segment 8 bases; nucleotides outside the gene matches: 17. The germline V gene has CDR1 SGHVS and CDR2 FQNEAQ. The CDR3 bases are TGTGCCAGCAGCTTAGGTCGGCTAGCGGGAGATGGCCTAGGGGATGAGCAGTTCTTC. Encoded protein: CASSLGRLAGDGLGDEQFF.

This chain connects TRBV18 to TRBJ2-7; 8 bases match TRBD1. Germline values: CDR1 KGHSH, CDR2 LQKENI. V trimming: 1 base; J trimming: 4 bases; junction bases outside the gene matches: 9. The CDR3 consists of 16 residues. The CDR3 is CASSPQGQVAAYEQYF. CDR3 DNA sequence: TGTGCCAGCTCACCACAGGGACAGGTCGCGGCTTACGAGCAGTACTTC.

The chain uses TRBV27 and TRBJ2-7; D may be TRBD1 (7 bases). This CDR3 has 13 residues. Deletions cut 6 bases from V and 4 bases from J, with 13 bases between. Per the germline V gene, CDR1 is MNHEY and CDR2 is SMNVEV (reference sequence). Written as DNA, the CDR3 is TGTGCCAGCAGGAAACAGGGGAGGTACGAGCAGTACTTC. Translating it yields CASRKQGRYEQYF.

The V gene is TRBV2, the J gene TRBJ2-2; 7 bases are shared with TRBD1. The germline gives CDR1 SNHLY, CDR2 FYNNEI. J gave up 6 bases and V 3 bases, and 10 bases lay outside the gene matches. The CDR3 totals 16 residues. The CDR3 protein is CASSDTGTQGAGELFF. CDR3 DNA: TGTGCCAGCAGTGATACCGGGACCCAGGGGGCCGGGGAGCTGTTTTTT. The whole variable domain, filled in from reference TRBV2 and TRBJ2-2, reads EPEVTQTPSHQVTQMGQEVILRCVPISNHLYFYWYRQILGQKVEFLVSFYNNEISEKSEIFDDQFSVERPDGSNFTLKIRSTKLEDSAMYFCASSDTGTQGAGELFFGEGSRLTVL.

The chain joins TRBV6-5 to TRBJ2-7, with 7 bases fitting TRBD1. This CDR3 region has 14 residues. V shed 10 bases and J 5 bases; nucleotides not matched to a gene: 14. In germline, CDR1 is MNHEY, CDR2 SVGAGI. For the CDR3, the DNA is TGTGCCACCTTACAGATGACAGGGTATAACGAGCAGTACTTC. It encodes CATLQMTGYNEQYF.

V usage is TRBV5-1 and J usage is TRBJ1-2; tentatively, D is TRBD1 (5 bases). CDR1 and CDR2 (germline): SGHRS, YFSETQ. Trimming took off 2 bases at V and 8 bases at J, with 16 bases between the two ends. This CDR3 is 14 amino acids long. In DNA form, the CDR3 reads TGCGCCAGCAGCTTCGCCCAGGGAAGTGAAGGCTACACCTTC. Its protein product is CASSFAQGSEGYTF.

J is TRBJ1-5 and V is TRBV28; no firm D call. This CDR3 contains 14 residues. With 3 bases removed from V and 5 bases from J, the gap between germline ends came to 11 bases. CDR1 and CDR2 from the germline V gene are MDHEN and SYDVKM. DNA for the CDR3: TGTGCCAGCAGTTTGTTGTCAGGCCATCAGCCCCAGCATTTT. Amino acids: CASSLLSGHQPQHF.

This clone came up a few times. This sequence joins TRBV7-9 and TRBJ2-7; D is possibly TRBD2 (6 bases). V was cut by 8 bases and J by 3 bases, with 17 bases left in between. Germline CDR1 reads SEHNR; CDR2 reads FQNEAQ (reference sequence). The CDR3 contains 14 residues. CDR3 nucleotide sequence: TGTGCCAGCGGGCCCCCGGGAGTACTCTACGAGCAGTACTTC. As protein: CASGPPGVLYEQYF.

The J gene is TRBJ2-1, the V gene TRBV5-1; D perhaps matches TRBD2 (6 bases). The germline gives CDR1 SGHRS, CDR2 YFSETQ. This CDR3 has 14 residues. Between the trimmed V and J ends, which lost 4 bases and 6 bases, there was a span of 14 bases. CDR3 sequence: CASSQGLLSNEQFF. The CDR3 region has the DNA TGCGCCAGCAGCCAGGGACTTCTATCCAATGAGCAGTTCTTC.

This clone came up a few times. The J gene is TRBJ2-3, the V gene TRBV7-6, with TRBD2 matching 8 bases. The V gene end was trimmed by 5 bases and the J gene end by 3 bases; junction bases not matched to a gene: 13. The CDR3 loop spans 17 amino acids. Germline V gene data show CDR1 as SGHVS and CDR2 as FNYEAQ. CDR3 amino acids: CASSPRGGTQGTDTQYF. The DNA for the CDR3 is TGTGCCAGCAGCCCCCGCGGGGGGACCCAAGGGACAGATACGCAGTATTTT.

The V call is TRBV5-4, the J call TRBJ1-6, with D unclear. V lost 0 bases and J 7 bases, leaving 14 bases between the germline ends. The CDR3 length is 16 residues. Looked up from germline, CDR1 is SGHNT and CDR2 is YYREEE (reference sequence). CDR3 protein: CASSLGTFPGNSPLHF. Written as DNA, the CDR3 is TGTGCCAGCAGCTTGGGCACCTTCCCGGGAAATTCACCCCTCCACTTT.

The chain uses TRBV7-2 and TRBJ2-3; 10 bases line up with TRBD1. The CDR3 consists of 17 residues. Germline CDR1 and CDR2: SGHTA and FQGNSA. J lost 4 bases, V lost 1 base, and 8 bases had no gene match. The CDR3 coding sequence is TGTGCCAGCAGCTTAGTGGGGACAGGGGTAATCTCAGATACGCAGTATTTT. Translating gives CASSLVGTGVISDTQYF.

The table lists this clone with a few counts. The CDR3: CASSLAAGIGYGYTF. The CDR3 region has the DNA TGTGCCAGCAGCTTAGCGGCAGGGATCGGGTATGGCTACACCTTC. The genes are TRBV7-9 and TRBJ1-2; D possibly corresponds to TRBD1 (5 bases). V was clipped by 0 bases and J by 5 bases, with 13 bases between them. The CDR3 consists of 15 residues. Looked up from germline, CDR1 is SEHNR and CDR2 is FQNEAQ (reference sequence). Supplemented by reference TRBV7-9 and TRBJ1-2, the full variable domain reads DTGVSQNPRHKITKRGQNVTFRCDPISEHNRLYWYRQTLGQGPEFLTYFQNEAQLEKSRLLSDRFSAERPKGSFSTLEIQRTEQGDSAMYLCASSLAAGIGYGYTFGSGTRLTVV.

This rearrangement joins TRBV27 to TRBJ1-6; D is undetermined. Per germline, CDR1 MNHEY and CDR2 SMNVEV (reference sequence). With 5 bases removed from V and 4 bases from J, the gap between germline ends came to 12 bases. The CDR3 covers 15 residues. The CDR3 sequence is CASSPQRNYNSPLHF. The CDR3 DNA follows: TGTGCCAGCAGTCCCCAGAGGAATTATAATTCACCCCTCCACTTT.